The T cell receptor (beta chain) under discussion was sequenced for a study of blood T cell repertoires in COVID-19. Across the whole study: Samples taken during acute and convalescent COVID-19 were collected in the United States, Italy and Spain. PBMCs, B-cell-depleted T cells, or T cells provided the cDNA or gDNA that made up the material.

Original handling: The assay estimated nucleated cells by amplifying reference gene primers. Clones were sequenced by immunoSEQ multiplex PCR, and TCRdb holds only the in-frame ones, with some missing. The D gene and trimming were derived from the DNA, and the V and J assignments and clone size from that table. The sample includes 200,000 to 300,000 clones, 88% of them seen just once. The length of the CDR3 is 18 residues. Unmatched junction bases numbered 17, after V lost 3 bases and J lost 5 bases. CDR1 MGHRA and CDR2 YSYEKL come from the germline V gene. This sequence was found in a woman aged 40 to 49 who had recovered from COVID-19. V usage is TRBV4-1 and J usage is TRBJ2-5, with 8 bases that match TRBD2. Material for sequencing was peripheral blood. CDR3 coding DNA: TGCGCCAGCAGCCACCCCTCACTGGCCCCCAAGCGGGGGGAGACCCAGTACTTC. It encodes CASSHPSLAPKRGETQYF.